This T cell receptor beta chain comes out of a study of T cell clonotyping in hematopoietic cell transplantation. With respect to this clone: Its antigen is as yet unknown.

The CDR3 extends over 15 amino acids. Germline CDR1 GTSNPN, CDR2 SVGIG (reference sequence). V lost 5 bases and J lost 5, with 21 bases in between. The study, taken as a whole, reports: No sorting was done, leaving CD4 and CD8 contributions mixed. After transplant, recipient diversity fell while pathologically expanded clonotypes grew through day 180. Broader posttransplant TCR repertoire diversity was predicted by graft donor and pretransplant recipient Inverse Simpson Index values.

Profiling relied on immunoSEQ multiplex PCR, and the TCRdb table lists in-frame clones only, not all of them. The sample has 40,000 to 45,000 clones; about 95% are singletons. The receptor's source is a woman aged 50 to 60 in good health. Some clones in this sample may be carry-over from other donors' samples. Specimen: peripheral blood mononuclear cells. The chain links TRBV30 to TRBJ1-2; D gene ambiguous. CDR3 in DNA: TGTGCCTGGTCTCCAGAAGAGGAGGGAATATATGGCTACACCTTC. Amino acids: CAWSPEEEGIYGYTF.